The rows below give T cell receptor beta chains drawn from one sample of a study of beta chain features in type 1 diabetes. This table comes from immunoSEQ multiplex PCR, and its TCRdb copy is limited to in-frame clones, with some not included. The repertoire has approximately 50,000 clones, less than 55% of them found once; the top ten carry 1.4% to 1.5%. The sample comprised Tregs from blood. These receptors were taken from a man aged 30 to 39 with type 1 diabetes. The conserved cysteine and the conserved F or W are not part of the CDR3 here. Fields, in order: CDR3 protein, D gene, J gene, V gene. D genes are given only for firm matches.

cdr3_aa: ASSQGDDSSGTQY; d_call: .; j_call: TRBJ2-5; v_call: TRBV4-2
cdr3_aa: ASSLGRVGDGNQPQH; d_call: .; j_call: TRBJ1-5; v_call: TRBV11-1
cdr3_aa: ASSLALAGGWDTQY; d_call: TRBD2; j_call: TRBJ2-3; v_call: TRBV7-9
cdr3_aa: ASSPGTGGEQY; d_call: TRBD1; j_call: TRBJ2-7; v_call: TRBV18
cdr3_aa: ASSPGAGVTDTQY; d_call: TRBD2; j_call: TRBJ2-3; v_call: TRBV5-8
cdr3_aa: ASSSYSAGVGYT; d_call: .; j_call: TRBJ1-2; v_call: TRBV7-9
cdr3_aa: ASSLVGGASTNEKLF; d_call: .; j_call: TRBJ1-4; v_call: TRBV7-2
cdr3_aa: ASSFPPGQGGYGYT; d_call: TRBD1; j_call: TRBJ1-2; v_call: TRBV7-2
cdr3_aa: ASSGGQGPQPQH; d_call: TRBD1; j_call: TRBJ1-5; v_call: TRBV18
cdr3_aa: ASSQRGVSTDTQY; d_call: .; j_call: TRBJ2-3; v_call: TRBV14
cdr3_aa: ASSIQVLSGNTIY; d_call: .; j_call: TRBJ1-3; v_call: TRBV19
cdr3_aa: ASSPSSYEQY; d_call: .; j_call: TRBJ2-7; v_call: TRBV18
cdr3_aa: ASSEGGWTNSYEQY; d_call: .; j_call: .; v_call: TRBV6-1
cdr3_aa: ASSQDSTGRGEAF; d_call: TRBD1; j_call: TRBJ1-1; v_call: TRBV4-3
cdr3_aa: ASSLTATGGAGYT; d_call: .; j_call: TRBJ1-2; v_call: TRBV7-3
cdr3_aa: ASSSQPGGTEAF; d_call: TRBD1; j_call: TRBJ1-1; v_call: TRBV7-2
cdr3_aa: ASSPPGGQGSGELF; d_call: TRBD1; j_call: TRBJ2-2; v_call: TRBV18
cdr3_aa: ASSHAGGRGNGELF; d_call: TRBD2; j_call: TRBJ2-2; v_call: TRBV4-1
cdr3_aa: ASSPSPADRGHEQY; d_call: TRBD1; j_call: TRBJ2-7; v_call: TRBV18
cdr3_aa: ASSLRDGRSKNIQY; d_call: TRBD2; j_call: TRBJ2-4; v_call: TRBV5-4
cdr3_aa: SVDTGSTDTQY; d_call: .; j_call: TRBJ2-3; v_call: TRBV29-1
cdr3_aa: ATWTALGSYEQY; d_call: .; j_call: .; v_call: TRBV6-1
cdr3_aa: AWRGTSGQETQY; d_call: TRBD2; j_call: TRBJ2-5; v_call: TRBV30
cdr3_aa: AISESRWDRGLNTEAF; d_call: TRBD1; j_call: TRBJ1-1; v_call: TRBV10-3
cdr3_aa: ASSLPRDSSYNEQF; d_call: .; j_call: TRBJ2-1; v_call: TRBV28
cdr3_aa: ASRLANTDTQY; d_call: .; j_call: TRBJ2-3; v_call: TRBV10-2
cdr3_aa: ASSLASSRRETQY; d_call: .; j_call: TRBJ2-5; v_call: TRBV7-2
cdr3_aa: ASRLRLAEGTGELF; d_call: TRBD2; j_call: TRBJ2-2; v_call: TRBV7-3
cdr3_aa: ASSLGTSGTYEQY; d_call: TRBD2; j_call: .; v_call: TRBV7-8
cdr3_aa: ASSPRRQETQY; d_call: .; j_call: TRBJ2-5; v_call: TRBV28
cdr3_aa: ASSFWDRKETQY; d_call: TRBD1; j_call: TRBJ2-5; v_call: TRBV27
cdr3_aa: ASSLLAGVVGLSETQY; d_call: TRBD2; j_call: TRBJ2-5; v_call: TRBV11-2
cdr3_aa: SASLGQGYSYEQY; d_call: TRBD1; j_call: TRBJ2-7; v_call: TRBV29-1
cdr3_aa: ASSPSNTGELF; d_call: .; j_call: TRBJ2-2; v_call: TRBV18
cdr3_aa: ASRPLAPTYEQY; d_call: TRBD2; j_call: TRBJ2-7; v_call: TRBV6-5
cdr3_aa: ASSLTERGLTDTQY; d_call: TRBD2; j_call: TRBJ2-3; v_call: TRBV7-9
cdr3_aa: ASSLPTSGQGLMVDEQY; d_call: TRBD1; j_call: TRBJ2-7; v_call: TRBV28
cdr3_aa: ASITGWNQPQH; d_call: .; j_call: TRBJ1-5; v_call: TRBV28
cdr3_aa: ASSLFGGGVGQPQH; d_call: .; j_call: TRBJ1-5; v_call: TRBV27
cdr3_aa: ASSYSTGSYNEQF; d_call: .; j_call: TRBJ2-1; v_call: TRBV6-6
cdr3_aa: ASTADNSYGYT; d_call: .; j_call: TRBJ1-2; v_call: TRBV28
cdr3_aa: ASSWGGSSYEQY; d_call: .; j_call: TRBJ2-7; v_call: TRBV7-9
cdr3_aa: ASSPSISSYNEQF; d_call: .; j_call: TRBJ2-1; v_call: TRBV7-2